This T cell receptor beta chain was captured in a study of post-analysis software for immune sequencing data. Study-level background: The patients showed relapsing-remitting, secondary progressive and progressive-relapsing multiple sclerosis courses.

V was pared by 2 bases and J by 7 bases, with 4 bases of the junction left unmatched. This CDR3 is 13 amino acids long. Looked up from germline, CDR1 is SQVTM and CDR2 is ANQGSEA. This clonotype has a count of ten or more. The antigen is undetermined. Regarding the study as a whole: Higher frequency in patients than in controls was seen for about five TRBV segments, with TRBV5-6, TRBV5-1 and TRBV20-1 among them. Same-batch preparations were strongly co-clustered by F measure. Diversity measured as normalized Chao1 was significantly lower in multiple sclerosis patients than in controls.

The TCR beta cDNA libraries carried unique molecular identifiers. There were roughly 0.95 to 10 million T cells, and 480,000 or so cDNA molecules came from them. TCRdb called the PCR reads again in MiXCR, with one record for every CDR3 protein. Of about 260,000 distinct CDR3 sequences listed, around 34% are singletons. This chain joins TRBV29-1 and TRBJ2-3; TRBD1 matches 9 bases. The origin of this receptor is a girl between 10 and 17 years old with multiple sclerosis. Sequencing was performed on blood. The CDR3 is CSVETDRGNTQYF. CDR3 DNA: TGCAGCGTTGAAACGGACAGGGGAAATACGCAGTATTTT.